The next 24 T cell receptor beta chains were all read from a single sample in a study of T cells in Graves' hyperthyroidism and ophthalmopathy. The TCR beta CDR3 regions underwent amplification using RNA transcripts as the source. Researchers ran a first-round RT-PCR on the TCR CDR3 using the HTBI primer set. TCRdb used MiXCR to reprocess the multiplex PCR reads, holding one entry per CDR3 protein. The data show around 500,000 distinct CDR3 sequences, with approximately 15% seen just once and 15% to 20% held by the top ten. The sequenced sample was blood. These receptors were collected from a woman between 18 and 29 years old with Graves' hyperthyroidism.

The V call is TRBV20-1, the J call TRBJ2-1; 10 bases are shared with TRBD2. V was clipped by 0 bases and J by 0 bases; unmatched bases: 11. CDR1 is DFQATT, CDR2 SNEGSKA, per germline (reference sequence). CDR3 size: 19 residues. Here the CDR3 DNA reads TGCAGTGCTAGAGATTTGGTAGCGGGAGGTCTACTCTCCTACAATGAGCAGTTCTTC. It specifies CSARDLVAGGLLSYNEQFF.

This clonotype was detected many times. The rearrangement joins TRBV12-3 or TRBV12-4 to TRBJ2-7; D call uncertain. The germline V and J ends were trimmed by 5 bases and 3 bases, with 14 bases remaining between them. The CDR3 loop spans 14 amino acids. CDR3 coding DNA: TGTGCCAGCAGTCCAGCTAGGGTGGGCTACGAGCAGTACTTC. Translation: CASSPARVGYEQYF.

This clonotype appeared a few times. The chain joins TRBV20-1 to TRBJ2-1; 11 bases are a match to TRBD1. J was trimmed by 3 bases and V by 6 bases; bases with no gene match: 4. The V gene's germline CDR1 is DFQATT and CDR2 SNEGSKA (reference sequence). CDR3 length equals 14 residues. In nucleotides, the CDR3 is TGCAGTGCGGTGGGACAGGGGGGCTACAATGAGCAGTTCTTC. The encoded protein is CSAVGQGGYNEQFF.

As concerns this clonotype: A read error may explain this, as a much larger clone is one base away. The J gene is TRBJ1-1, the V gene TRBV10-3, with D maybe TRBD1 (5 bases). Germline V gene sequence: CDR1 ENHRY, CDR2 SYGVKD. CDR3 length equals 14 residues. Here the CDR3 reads CAVRPTSGYTEAFF. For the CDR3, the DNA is TGTGCCGTCAGGCCTACTTCAGGGTACACTGAAGCTTTCTTT.

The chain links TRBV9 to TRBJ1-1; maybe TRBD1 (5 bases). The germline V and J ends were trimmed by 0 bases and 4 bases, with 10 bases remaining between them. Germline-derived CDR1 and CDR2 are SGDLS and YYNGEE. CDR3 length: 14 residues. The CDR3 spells CASSVGRGATEAFF. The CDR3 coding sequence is TGTGCCAGCAGCGTAGGAAGGGGTGCCACTGAAGCTTTCTTT.

The CDR3, as DNA: TGTGCCAGCAGCGTAGGGAGGGCCGATCCAAACACCGGGGAGCTGTTTTTT. Translation: CASSVGRADPNTGELFF. This chain joins TRBV9 and TRBJ2-2, with D tentatively TRBD2 (6 bases). The V gene lost 0 bases and the J gene lost 2 bases, with 14 bases spanning the gap. The CDR3 has 17 residues. CDR1 and CDR2 from the germline V gene are SGDLS and YYNGEE.

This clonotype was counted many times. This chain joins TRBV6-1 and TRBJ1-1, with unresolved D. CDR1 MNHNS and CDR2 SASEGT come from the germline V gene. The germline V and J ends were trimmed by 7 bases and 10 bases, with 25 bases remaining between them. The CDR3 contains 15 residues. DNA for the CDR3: TGTGCCAGCAACCTAAAATCTTCCGCCCTCCGCGGAGCTTTCTTT. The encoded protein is CASNLKSSALRGAFF.

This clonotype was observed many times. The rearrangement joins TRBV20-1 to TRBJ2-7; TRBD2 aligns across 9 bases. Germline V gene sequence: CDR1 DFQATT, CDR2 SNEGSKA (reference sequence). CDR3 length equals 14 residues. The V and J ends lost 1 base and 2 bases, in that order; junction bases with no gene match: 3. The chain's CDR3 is CSARVAGDPYEQYV. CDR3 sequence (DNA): TGCAGTGCTAGAGTAGCGGGAGACCCCTACGAGCAGTACGTC.

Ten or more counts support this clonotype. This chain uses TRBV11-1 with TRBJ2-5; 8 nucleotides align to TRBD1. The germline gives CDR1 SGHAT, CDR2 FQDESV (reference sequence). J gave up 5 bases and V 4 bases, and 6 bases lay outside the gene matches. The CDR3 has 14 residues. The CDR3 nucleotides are TGTGCCAGCAGCTGGACAGGGTCGGGGGAGACCCAGTACTTC. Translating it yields CASSWTGSGETQYF.

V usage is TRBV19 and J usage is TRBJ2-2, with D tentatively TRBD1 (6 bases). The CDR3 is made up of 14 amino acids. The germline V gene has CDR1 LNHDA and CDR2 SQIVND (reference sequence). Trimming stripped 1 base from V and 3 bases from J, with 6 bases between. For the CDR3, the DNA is TGTGCCAGTAGTATAGGGACAGACACCGGGGAGCTGTTTTTT. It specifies CASSIGTDTGELFF.

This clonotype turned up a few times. CDR3 nucleotide sequence: TGTGCCAGCAGCGTAGAGGGGGGATCTGGAAACACCATATATTTT. Translating gives CASSVEGGSGNTIYF. The V gene is TRBV9, the J gene TRBJ1-3; perhaps TRBD1 as D (6 bases). From germline, CDR1 is SGDLS and CDR2 YYNGEE. This CDR3 contains 15 residues. Trimming removed 0 bases from V and 1 base from J, with 8 bases in between.

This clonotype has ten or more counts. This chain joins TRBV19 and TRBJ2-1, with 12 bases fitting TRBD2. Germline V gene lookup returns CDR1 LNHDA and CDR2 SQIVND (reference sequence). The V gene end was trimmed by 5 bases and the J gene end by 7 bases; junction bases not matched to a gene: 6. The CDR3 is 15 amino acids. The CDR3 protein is CASSLLAGGGNEQFF. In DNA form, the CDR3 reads TGTGCCAGTAGTTTACTAGCGGGAGGTGGGAATGAGCAGTTCTTC.

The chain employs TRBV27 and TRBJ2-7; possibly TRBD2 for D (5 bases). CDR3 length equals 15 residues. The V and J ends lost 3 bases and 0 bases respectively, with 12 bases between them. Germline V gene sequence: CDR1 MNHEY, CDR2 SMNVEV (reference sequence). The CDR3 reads CASSFGTSYSYEQYF. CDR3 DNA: TGTGCCAGCAGTTTCGGCACTAGTTACTCCTACGAGCAGTACTTC.

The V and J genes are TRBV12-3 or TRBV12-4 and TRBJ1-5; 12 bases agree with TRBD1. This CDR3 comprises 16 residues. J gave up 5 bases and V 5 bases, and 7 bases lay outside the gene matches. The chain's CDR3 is CASSPWDRGQDQPQHF. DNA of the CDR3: TGTGCCAGCAGTCCCTGGGACAGGGGGCAGGATCAGCCCCAGCATTTT.

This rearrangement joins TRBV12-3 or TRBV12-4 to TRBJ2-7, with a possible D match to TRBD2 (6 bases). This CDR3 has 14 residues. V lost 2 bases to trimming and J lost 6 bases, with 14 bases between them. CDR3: CASSLLGATSEQYF. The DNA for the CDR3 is TGTGCCAGCAGTTTACTAGGGGCGACTAGCGAGCAGTACTTC.

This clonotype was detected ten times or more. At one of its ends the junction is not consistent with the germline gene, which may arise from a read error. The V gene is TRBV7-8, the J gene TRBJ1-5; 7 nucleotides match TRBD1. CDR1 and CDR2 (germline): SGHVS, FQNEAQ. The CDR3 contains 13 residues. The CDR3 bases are TGTGCCAGCAGTTTAGACAGGGATCAGCCCCAGCATTTT. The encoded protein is CASSLDRDQPQHF.

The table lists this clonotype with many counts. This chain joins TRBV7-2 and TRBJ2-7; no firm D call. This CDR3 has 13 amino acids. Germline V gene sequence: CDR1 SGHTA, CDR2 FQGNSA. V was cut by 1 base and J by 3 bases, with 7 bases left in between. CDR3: CASSLEPVYEQYF. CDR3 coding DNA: TGTGCCAGCAGCTTAGAGCCCGTCTACGAGCAGTACTTC.

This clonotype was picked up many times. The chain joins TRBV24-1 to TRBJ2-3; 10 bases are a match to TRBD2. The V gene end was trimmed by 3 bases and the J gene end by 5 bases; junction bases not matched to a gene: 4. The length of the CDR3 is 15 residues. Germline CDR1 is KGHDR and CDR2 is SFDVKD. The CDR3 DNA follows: TGTGCCACCAGTGATAGCGGGAGGGCCGTAGATACGCAGTATTTT. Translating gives CATSDSGRAVDTQYF.

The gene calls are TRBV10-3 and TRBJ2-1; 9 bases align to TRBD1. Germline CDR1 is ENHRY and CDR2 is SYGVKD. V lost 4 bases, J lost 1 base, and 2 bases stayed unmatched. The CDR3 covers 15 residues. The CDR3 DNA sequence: TGTGCCATCAGTGTGGACAGGGGTTCCTACAATGAGCAGTTCTTC. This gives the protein CAISVDRGSYNEQFF.

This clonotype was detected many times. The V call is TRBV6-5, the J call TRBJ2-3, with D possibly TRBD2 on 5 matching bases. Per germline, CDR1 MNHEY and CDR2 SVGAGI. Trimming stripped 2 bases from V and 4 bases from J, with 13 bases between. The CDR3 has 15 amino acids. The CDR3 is CASSYRAHGADTQYF. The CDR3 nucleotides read TGTGCCAGCAGTTACAGGGCCCACGGGGCAGATACGCAGTATTTT.

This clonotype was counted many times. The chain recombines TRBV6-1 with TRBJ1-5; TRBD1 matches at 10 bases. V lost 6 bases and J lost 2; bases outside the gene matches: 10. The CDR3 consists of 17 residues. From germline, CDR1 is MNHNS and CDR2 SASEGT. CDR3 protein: CASRPNTGTGGNQPQHF. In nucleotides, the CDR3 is TGTGCCAGCAGGCCCAACACCGGGACAGGGGGCAATCAGCCCCAGCATTTT.

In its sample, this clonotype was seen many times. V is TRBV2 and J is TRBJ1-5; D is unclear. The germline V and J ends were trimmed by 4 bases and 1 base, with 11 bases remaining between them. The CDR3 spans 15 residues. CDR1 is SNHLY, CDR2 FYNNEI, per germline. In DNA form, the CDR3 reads TGTGCCAGCAGTGGATTCGGGTCGAGCAATCAGCCCCAGCATTTT. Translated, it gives CASSGFGSSNQPQHF.

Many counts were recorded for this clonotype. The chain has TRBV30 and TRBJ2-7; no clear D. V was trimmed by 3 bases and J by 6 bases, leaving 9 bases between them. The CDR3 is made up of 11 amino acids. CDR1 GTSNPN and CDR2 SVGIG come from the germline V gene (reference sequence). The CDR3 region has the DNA TGTGCCTGGAGCCACCCGCTCGAGCAGTACTTC. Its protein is CAWSHPLEQYF.

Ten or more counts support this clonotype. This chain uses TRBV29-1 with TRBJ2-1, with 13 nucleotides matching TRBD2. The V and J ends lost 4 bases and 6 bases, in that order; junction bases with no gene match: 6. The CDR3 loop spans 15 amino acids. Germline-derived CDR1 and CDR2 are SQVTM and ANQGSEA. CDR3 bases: TGCAGCGTTGCATTAGGGACTAGCGGGACCAATGAGCAGTTCTTC. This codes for CSVALGTSGTNEQFF.